The 24 T cell receptor beta chains listed next were all sequenced from one sample in a study of T cell changes during pregnancy in multiple sclerosis. The method was immunoSEQ multiplex PCR; TCRdb's version includes in-frame clones alone and lacks a portion of them. The sample contains about 97,000 clones, 90% of which appear only once. Sequenced material: peripheral blood, taken in the second trimester of pregnancy. These receptors were obtained from a female donor in good health, enrolled as a control in a pregnancy study.

This clone was picked up a small number of times. This chain uses TRBV5-4 with TRBJ1-6; possibly TRBD1 for D (5 bases). Germline V lookup: CDR1 SGHNT, CDR2 YYREEE (reference sequence). V was cut by 2 bases and J by 3 bases, with 6 bases left in between. CDR3 length: 14 residues. CDR3 nucleotides: TGTGCCAGCAGCTTCGGGGGCTATAATTCACCCCTCCACTTT. Its protein is CASSFGGYNSPLHF. Full variable domain (remainder filled in from reference TRBV5-4 and TRBJ1-6): ETGVTQSPTHLIKTRGQQVTLRCSSQSGHNTVSWYQQALGQGPQFIFQYYREEENGRGNFPPRFSGLQFPNYSSELNVNALELDDSALYLCASSFGGYNSPLHFGNGTRLTVT.

The chain uses TRBV5-1 and TRBJ2-6, with 9 positions matching TRBD2. The CDR3 is 16 residues long. Germline lookup yields CDR1 SGHRS and CDR2 YFSETQ. The V gene end was trimmed by 4 bases and the J gene end by 0 bases; junction bases not matched to a gene: 2. For the CDR3, the DNA is TGCGCCAGCAGCGCGGGAGGGGTCTCTGGGGCCAACGTCCTGACTTTC. The encoded protein is CASSAGGVSGANVLTF.

CDR3 nucleotides: TGTGCCAGCAGCCTGGGGGGGCAGACTGGCTACACCTTC. As protein: CASSLGGQTGYTF. J is TRBJ1-2 and V is TRBV7-2; D possibly corresponds to TRBD1 (6 bases). The CDR3 has 13 amino acids. V was trimmed by 5 bases and J by 7 bases, leaving 14 bases between them. The V gene's germline CDR1 is SGHTA and CDR2 FQGNSA.

V gene TRBV7-8 combines with J gene TRBJ1-4; perhaps TRBD1 as D (6 bases). Trimming removed 2 bases at V and 8 bases at J, with 15 bases between. CDR1 is SGHVS, CDR2 FQNEAQ, per germline. The CDR3 is 15 amino acids. The CDR3 DNA sequence: TGTGCCAGCAGCTTACGCACAGGGTTGGGAGAAAAACTGTTTTTT. It is translated as CASSLRTGLGEKLFF.

The chain has TRBV7-8 and TRBJ1-5, with D perhaps matching TRBD1 (5 bases). V gave up 5 bases and J gave up 6 bases, with 20 bases separating them. The CDR3 sequence is 16 residues long. CDR1 SGHVS and CDR2 FQNEAQ come from the germline V gene. The CDR3 region has the DNA TGTGCCAGCAGCGGGCCGACAGCCCTTCACAGTCAGCCCCAGCATTTT. Its translation is CASSGPTALHSQPQHF. Combining the CDR3 with reference TRBV7-8 and TRBJ1-5 gives the whole variable domain GAGVSQSPRYKVAKRGQDVALRCDPISGHVSLFWYQQALGQGPEFLTYFQNEAQLDKSGLPSDRFFAERPEGSVSTLKIQRTQQEDSAVYLCASSGPTALHSQPQHFGDGTRLSIL.

The V gene is TRBV6-4, the J gene TRBJ2-6; TRBD1 agrees at 11 bases. Germline trimming cut 3 bases from V and 2 bases from J; bases unmatched to any gene: 3. Germline V gene lookup returns CDR1 MRHNA and CDR2 SNTAGT. This CDR3 is 17 amino acids long. For the CDR3, the DNA is TGTGCCAGCAGTGAAGGACAGGGGGCCCCTGGGGCCAACGTCCTGACTTTC. Amino acid sequence: CASSEGQGAPGANVLTF.

This clone was counted many times. The chain combines TRBV18 with TRBJ2-2; 7 nucleotides match TRBD2. The germline V gene has CDR1 KGHSH and CDR2 LQKENI. Trimming cost V 2 bases and J 2 bases; bases outside gene matches: 5. The CDR3 has 16 amino acids. This CDR3 reads CASSPTAGANTGELFF. The CDR3 bases are TGTGCCAGCTCACCAACCGCGGGAGCCAACACCGGGGAGCTGTTTTTT.

The rearrangement uses TRBV7-9 and TRBJ2-4; 14 bases match TRBD2. Germline CDR1 SEHNR, CDR2 FQNEAQ (reference sequence). J was trimmed by 7 bases and V by 5 bases; bases with no gene match: 7. The CDR3 is made up of 16 amino acids. The CDR3 region is CASSETSGGAVNIQYF. Written as DNA, the CDR3 is TGTGCCAGCAGCGAGACTAGCGGGGGGGCAGTGAACATTCAGTACTTC.

This clone was detected once. The V call is TRBV6-5, the J call TRBJ1-3, with TRBD1 identical over 8 bases. The CDR3 is 15 amino acids. CDR1 MNHEY and CDR2 SVGAGI come from the germline V gene. V lost 4 bases to trimming and J lost 4 bases; unmatched junction nucleotides: 6. CDR3 region: CASSFAGTGGNTIYF. The CDR3 DNA sequence: TGTGCCAGCAGTTTCGCCGGGACAGGAGGAAACACCATATATTTT.

The genes are TRBV6-5 and TRBJ1-2, with D maybe TRBD1 (6 bases). Trimming left V 2 bases short and J 5 bases short, with 15 bases between. This CDR3 has 15 amino acids. Germline CDR1 and CDR2: MNHEY and SVGAGI. CDR3 bases: TGTGCCAGCAGTTACACGCTACAGGGCCGGTATGGCTACACCTTC. It specifies CASSYTLQGRYGYTF.

This clone was seen a few times. The gene calls are TRBV7-2 and TRBJ1-1; D is unresolved. The germline V gene has CDR1 SGHTA and CDR2 FQGNSA. The CDR3 loop spans 13 amino acids. V shed 7 bases and J shed 5 bases, with 14 bases lying between them. CDR3: CASNTLVGTEAFF. DNA for the CDR3: TGTGCCAGCAACACACTCGTCGGGACTGAAGCTTTCTTT.

The rearrangement joins TRBV6-5 to TRBJ1-3, with a weak D call TRBD1 (6 bases). V dropped 2 bases and J dropped 0 bases, with 11 bases sitting between them. Germline loops: CDR1 MNHEY, CDR2 SVGAGI. This CDR3 spans 16 amino acids. The CDR3 sequence: CASSYGQSVSGNTIYF. CDR3 nucleotides: TGTGCCAGCAGTTACGGACAGTCCGTCTCTGGAAACACCATATATTTT.

V gene TRBV13 combines with J gene TRBJ2-7; 11 positions match TRBD2. Losses at the gene ends were 5 bases for V and 4 bases for J; bases not matched to a gene: 7. Germline V gene sequence: CDR1 PRHDT, CDR2 FYEKMQ (reference sequence). CDR3 length: 15 amino acids. This CDR3 reads CASSPTSGAPYEQYF. In DNA form, the CDR3 reads TGTGCCAGCAGCCCGACTAGCGGGGCGCCATACGAGCAGTACTTC.

V is TRBV27 and J is TRBJ2-1; 12 bases match TRBD1. J gave up 7 bases and V 5 bases, and 12 bases lay outside the gene matches. The CDR3 loop spans 17 amino acids. Germline CDR1 reads MNHEY; CDR2 reads SMNVEV (reference sequence). In nucleotides, the CDR3 is TGTGCCAGCAGTCGAAGCCTCGGGACAGGGGGCGCGAATGAGCAGTTCTTC. It translates to CASSRSLGTGGANEQFF.

This rearrangement joins TRBV4-1 to TRBJ2-1; 12 nucleotides align to TRBD2. CDR1 is MGHRA, CDR2 YSYEKL, per germline. The length of the CDR3 is 16 residues. V lost 3 bases, J lost 5 bases, and 5 bases stayed unmatched. This chain's CDR3 is CASSQILAGGHNEQFF. The CDR3 coding sequence is TGCGCCAGCAGCCAGATACTAGCGGGGGGCCACAATGAGCAGTTCTTC.

This rearrangement joins TRBV5-1 to TRBJ2-7; 7 nucleotides align to TRBD1. The germline gives CDR1 SGHRS, CDR2 YFSETQ. J was trimmed by 4 bases and V by 4 bases; bases with no gene match: 11. The length of the CDR3 is 15 residues. The CDR3 region has the DNA TGCGCCAGCAGCCTCGGAAGGGCCAGGGGGTACGAGCAGTACTTC. This codes for CASSLGRARGYEQYF.

The genes are TRBV28 and TRBJ2-7; possibly TRBD2 for D (6 bases). The CDR3 totals 12 residues. Germline loops: CDR1 MDHEN, CDR2 SYDVKM. Trimming removed 4 bases from V and 10 bases from J, with 14 bases in between. The CDR3 here is CASSSPVGGQYF. The DNA of the CDR3 is TGTGCCAGCAGTTCCCCCGTGGGGGGACAGTACTTC.

This clone was counted a single time. V is TRBV7-2 and J is TRBJ2-2, with 7 positions matching TRBD1. Losses at the gene ends were 6 bases for V and 0 bases for J; bases not matched to a gene: 4. Germline values: CDR1 SGHTA, CDR2 FQGNSA. This CDR3 comprises 15 residues. The CDR3 nucleotides read TGTGCCAGCAGGTGGGACAGAACGAACACCGGGGAGCTGTTTTTT. Its protein product is CASRWDRTNTGELFF.

The CDR3 DNA reads TGTGCCAGCAGTTACTCGAGGGGGAGCACTGAAGCTTTCTTT. Residues: CASSYSRGSTEAFF. The chain carries TRBV6-5 and TRBJ1-1; possibly TRBD1 for D (6 bases). The CDR3 has 14 residues. Deletions cut 0 bases from V and 4 bases from J, with 9 bases between. Per germline, CDR1 MNHEY and CDR2 SVGAGI.

This clone was observed a few times. This chain connects TRBV7-6 to TRBJ1-2, with TRBD1 as a possible D gene (6 bases). The CDR3 extends over 12 amino acids. V lost 5 bases, J lost 4 bases, and 8 bases lay in between. CDR1 and CDR2 (germline): SGHVS, FNYEAQ. Here the CDR3 reads CASSPDSYGYTF. For the CDR3, the DNA is TGTGCCAGCAGCCCGGACAGCTATGGCTACACCTTC.

This clone appeared a single time. The rearrangement uses TRBV7-9 and TRBJ1-2, with D possibly matching TRBD1 (6 bases). The CDR3 loop spans 14 amino acids. V shed 5 bases and J shed 1 base, with 11 bases lying between them. CDR1 SEHNR and CDR2 FQNEAQ come from the germline V gene (reference sequence). The DNA for the CDR3 is TGTGCCAGCAGCGCCCGGACAGTTAACTATGGCTACACCTTC. Protein: CASSARTVNYGYTF.

The gene calls are TRBV9 and TRBJ1-2, with a possible D match to TRBD1 (5 bases). V was shortened by 2 bases and J by 5 bases, with 16 bases between the two germline ends. This CDR3 is 15 amino acids long. Germline V gene data show CDR1 as SGDLS and CDR2 as YYNGEE. The CDR3 DNA follows: TGTGCCAGCAGCGTGCGCCAGGGCGGACGTTATGGCTACACCTTC. This sequence encodes CASSVRQGGRYGYTF.

This clone was detected a few times. DNA for the CDR3: TGTGCCTGGAGTTGGACAGGGGCTGGGGGCTACACCTTC. Translated: CAWSWTGAGGYTF. The V gene is TRBV30, the J gene TRBJ1-2; the match to TRBD1 covers 9 bases. V was pared by 2 bases and J by 8 bases, with 6 bases of the junction left unmatched. The germline gives CDR1 GTSNPN, CDR2 SVGIG (reference sequence). The CDR3 is 13 residues long. The variable domain in full, completed from reference TRBV30 and TRBJ1-2, reads SQTIHQWPATLVQPVGSPLSLECTVEGTSNPNLYWYRQAAGRGLQLLFYSVGIGQISSEVPQNLSASRPQDRQFILSSKKLLLSDSGFYLCAWSWTGAGGYTFGSGTRLTVV.

The chain recombines TRBV9 with TRBJ2-7, with 8 bases lining up with TRBD1. The CDR3 covers 16 residues. V dropped 3 bases and J dropped 5; count of bases not matched to a gene: 13. Germline CDR1 SGDLS, CDR2 YYNGEE. CDR3 nucleotide sequence: TGTGCCAGCAGCGCTACCGGGACAGGAGCAAGGGACGAGCAGTACTTC. Protein product: CASSATGTGARDEQYF.